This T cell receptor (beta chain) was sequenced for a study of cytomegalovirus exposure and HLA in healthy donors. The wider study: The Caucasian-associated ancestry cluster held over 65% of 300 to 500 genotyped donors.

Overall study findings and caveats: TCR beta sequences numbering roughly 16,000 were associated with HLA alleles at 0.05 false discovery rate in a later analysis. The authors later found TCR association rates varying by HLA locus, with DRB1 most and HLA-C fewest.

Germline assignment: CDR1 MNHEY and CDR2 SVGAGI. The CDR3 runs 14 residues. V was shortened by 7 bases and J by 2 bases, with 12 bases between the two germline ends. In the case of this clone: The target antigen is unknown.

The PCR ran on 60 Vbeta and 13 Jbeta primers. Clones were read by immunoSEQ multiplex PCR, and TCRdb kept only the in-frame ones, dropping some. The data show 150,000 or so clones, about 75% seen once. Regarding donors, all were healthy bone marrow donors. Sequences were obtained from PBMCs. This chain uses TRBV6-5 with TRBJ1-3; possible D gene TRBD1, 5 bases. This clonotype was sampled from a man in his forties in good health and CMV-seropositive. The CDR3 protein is CASKGVTAGNTIYF. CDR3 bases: TGTGCCAGCAAAGGGGTTACCGCTGGAAACACCATATATTTT.